The next 3 T cell receptor beta chains were all read from a single sample in a study of T cells in Graves' hyperthyroidism and ophthalmopathy. Amplification of TCR beta CDR3 regions was performed using RNA transcripts as template. A first-round RT-PCR of the TCR CDR3 used the HTBI primer set. Using its own MiXCR run on the multiplex PCR reads, TCRdb lists one record per CDR3 protein. The repertoire holds about 250,000 distinct CDR3 sequences, with about 25% as singletons. The source material was blood. The source of these receptors is a woman aged 35 to 49 with Graves' ophthalmopathy.

The V gene is TRBV9, the J gene TRBJ1-1; 10 bases map to TRBD1. Germline CDR1 is SGDLS and CDR2 is YYNGEE. V shed 3 bases, J shed 3 bases, and the junction held 5 bases outside the gene matches. CDR3 length: 15 residues. The CDR3 region is CASSADGQGDTEAFF. The CDR3 nucleotides read TGTGCCAGCAGCGCCGACGGACAGGGGGACACTGAAGCTTTCTTT.

This clonotype showed up many times. This rearrangement joins TRBV28 to TRBJ1-1, with D maybe TRBD1 (5 bases). With 6 bases removed from V and 8 bases from J, the gap between germline ends came to 22 bases. This CDR3 has 15 residues. Germline V gene data show CDR1 as MDHEN and CDR2 as SYDVKM. CDR3 coding DNA: TGTGCCAGCAGCCTTGCGGGGCTTGGAGCACGGGAAGCTTTCTTT. It codes for CASSLAGLGAREAFF.

The chain recombines TRBV7-2 with TRBJ2-7, with D possibly matching TRBD2 (5 bases). Trimming pared 1 base from V and 3 bases from J, leaving 10 bases between. This CDR3 is 14 amino acids long. The germline V gene encodes CDR1 SGHTA and CDR2 FQGNSA. CDR3 protein: CASSLGGLLYEQYF. CDR3 nucleotides: TGTGCCAGCAGCTTAGGCGGACTCCTCTACGAGCAGTACTTC.